This T cell receptor (beta chain) was observed in a study of identical twins (dated by TCRdb to the mid-2010s). Study-wide context: To test whether fetal clonotypes persist, the study used deep sequencing on TCR alpha and beta repertoires from monozygotic twins, unrelated adults of various ages, and cord blood. To rule out contamination, replicate twin experiments were performed at different times with different library preparation protocols.

The germline V gene yields SNHLY for CDR1 and FYNNEI for CDR2. V is reduced by 7 bases and J by 9 bases, leaving a spacing of 31 bases between them. Spanning cysteine to phenylalanine, the CDR3 consists of 17 amino acids. Here the CDR3 DNA is all that survives: 51 bases in frame from base 1. Library preparation was by 5' RACE. The sequencer listed for this sample is Illumina HiSeq 2000. Template switching introduced a universal primer binding site; the final cDNA contained a unique molecular identifier, enabling accurate counting of TCR cDNA molecules. Specific primers in the conserved constant-segment region were used to synthesize first-strand cDNA for TCR alpha and beta chains. To control for contamination, every cDNA library was double barcoded, receiving both a SMART-Mk sample barcode and Illumina barcodes. TruSeq adapter sequences, together with Illumina sample barcodes, were added in two successive PCR steps. The Illumina HiSeq platform was used with custom primers to sequence TCR alpha and beta cDNA libraries. As for how the authors treated the data: MiGEC processed the raw reads to extract unique molecular identifiers, while MiXCR was used to determine the CDR3 positions. For each individual, recombination models were inferred using an EM algorithm with the repgenHMM and IGoR tools. Shared clonotypes were analyzed with the tcR package in R, and sharing was normalized by the product of cloneset sizes. Out-of-frame nonproductive sequences were analyzed to study raw recombination free of thymic and clonal selection effects. TCRdb trimmed public reads at Q25 via fastp, called clones via MiXCR and kept in-frame beta chains. Here each entry gathers all rows of one CDR3 protein and keeps the most common genes and DNA. These V and J calls are TCRdb output, not the study's own analysis. This sample holds roughly 290,000 distinct CDR3 sequences; roughly 8.6% were observed only once. The ten largest clones represent approximately 2.1% of the sample.

Overall study results and their limits: Compared with coincidental sharing between unrelated individuals, an excess of low generation-probability sequences was observed among out-of-frame TCR alpha sequences shared between twins. Because the same donors could not be followed over many years, conclusions were based on cross-sectional statistical analysis. In monozygotic twins, out-of-frame TCR alpha sharing was systematically underestimated by recombination models, although the models agreed with sharing between unrelated individuals. Invariant T cells such as MAIT and iNKT could partly confound zero-insertion analyses, although diverse VJ usage argued against such confounding for most clonotypes. Abundant cord blood beta clonotypes carried fewer insertions; young adult naive repertoires showed a weaker similar trend, while memory repertoires showed none. A weaker excess of twin sharing was found in beta out-of-frame sequences because the signal-to-noise ratio was lowered by fewer shared sequences.

Every donor was a healthy Caucasian. Three pairs of female monozygotic twins, all aged roughly 18 to 29 years, were included in the twin cohort. Miltenyi CD45RO+ enrichment and human naive T-cell isolation kits were used to isolate memory (CD45RO+) and naive T cells from PBMC. This clonotype was found a few times. No cognate antigen has been identified for it. There are no base qualities to consult, and no much larger clone falls within one base. The sample was also reused in another study, on yellow fever vaccine responses in identical twins. The second study's authors report: The T cell response to vaccination in identical twins was reported by the authors to appear partly convergent and partly personalized. Focusing on identical twins, the study followed the T cell clones that responded to the vaccine, and did so with precision.

The chain is encoded by TRBV2 joined to TRBJ2-7; the D gene is possibly TRBD2, with 6 bases matching. The receptor's source is a young woman in good health. The specimen sequenced was memory (CD45RO+) T cells sorted from blood. Sample cell subset or site, as interpreted from the label and publication: CD45RO+ enriched T cells. The bases read TGTGCCAGCAAGGTTGGCTCAGTGGGAGGAAGTTCCGTGGTGCAGTACTTC. Its amino acids are CASKVGSVGGSSVVQYF.